This T cell receptor beta chain was captured in a study of blood T cell repertoires in COVID-19. The protocol was immunoSEQ multiplex PCR, while the TCRdb copy is restricted to in-frame clones and leaves out a portion. The sample shows 200,000 to 300,000 clones, around 89% of them seen only once. The V gene lost 7 bases and the J gene lost 8 bases, with 20 bases spanning the gap. The CDR3 extends over 15 amino acids. Germline V gene data show CDR1 as MNHEY and CDR2 as SVGAGI. Sequences were obtained from PBMCs or T cells enriched from blood (not recorded which). The sequence came from a woman under 40 who had recovered from COVID-19. The chain recombines TRBV6-5 with TRBJ1-4; a weak D match, TRBD1 (6 bases). DNA of the CDR3: TGTGCCAGCAACGGGGAAGGGACGACAGGCGAAAAACTGTTTTTT. Its protein product is CASNGEGTTGEKLFF.